The 21 T cell receptor beta chains in this list originate from one sample, sequenced in a study of Ad26.COV2.S vaccination and SARS-CoV-2 variants. Sequenced by immunoSEQ multiplex PCR; TCRdb stores in-frame clones only, minus some. The table has some 350,000 clones, roughly nine tenths seen once; the top ten hold around 4%. Sequences were derived from peripheral blood, sampled after recovery from COVID-19. These receptors were taken from a human donor who had recovered from COVID-19.

V and J are TRBV5-1 and TRBJ1-3; D ambiguous. The ends were cut back, 7 bases at V and 4 bases at J, with 18 bases in the middle. Germline CDR1 and CDR2: SGHRS and YFSETQ. This CDR3 has 15 amino acids. The CDR3 here is CASERPEIRGNTIYF. The CDR3 nucleotides are TGCGCCAGCGAGAGGCCCGAGATCAGGGGAAACACCATATATTTT.

The V and J genes are TRBV7-9 and TRBJ1-1; a weak D match, TRBD1 (5 bases). The CDR3 is made up of 13 amino acids. Looked up from germline, CDR1 is SEHNR and CDR2 is FQNEAQ (reference sequence). The V end lost 5 bases, the J end lost 6 bases, and 13 bases lay between the germline ends. The CDR3 coding sequence is TGTGCCAGCAGCCCGTACCTAGGGGCTGAAGCTTTCTTT. This encodes CASSPYLGAEAFF.

The chain recombines TRBV5-1 with TRBJ1-2; D gene uncertain. There are 17 residues in the CDR3. CDR1 and CDR2 (germline): SGHRS, YFSETQ. V was trimmed by 3 bases and J by 0 bases, leaving 18 bases between them. The CDR3 DNA is TGCGCCAGCAGCTCGATGCCCGCAAGACGGGCTAACTATGGCTACACCTTC. Translating gives CASSSMPARRANYGYTF.

This clone was observed once. This rearrangement joins TRBV2 to TRBJ1-1, with a weak D call TRBD1 (5 bases). The CDR3 is made up of 13 amino acids. Looked up from germline, CDR1 is SNHLY and CDR2 is FYNNEI. V dropped 6 bases and J dropped 5 bases, with 13 bases sitting between them. The CDR3 is CASREEGTTEAFF. The CDR3 nucleotides are TGTGCCAGCAGGGAGGAAGGGACTACTGAAGCTTTCTTT.

The V gene is TRBV7-6, the J gene TRBJ1-3; D is undetermined. Trimming shortened V by 0 bases and J by 8 bases, and 5 bases separated the two germline ends. This CDR3 is built from 12 residues. Germline CDR1 reads SGHVS; CDR2 reads FNYEAQ. The CDR3, as DNA: TGTGCCAGCAGCTTAGCAACGGACACCATATATTTT. Amino acids: CASSLATDTIYF. Looking up the rest from reference TRBV7-6 and TRBJ1-3 gives the full variable domain: GAGVSQSPRYKVTKRGQDVALRCDPISGHVSLYWYRQALGQGPEFLTYFNYEAQQDKSGLPNDRFSAERPEGSISTLTIQRTEQRDSAMYRCASSLATDTIYFGEGSWLTVV.

This chain links TRBV5-4 with TRBJ1-1; no reliable D call. V was pared by 0 bases and J by 4 bases, with 16 bases between. The CDR3 is made up of 16 amino acids. The germline CDR1 and CDR2 sequences are SGHNT and YYREEE (reference sequence). The CDR3 coding sequence is TGTGCCAGCAGCTTGGATTCCCCCAAAGAGGGCACTGAAGCTTTCTTT. Translation gives CASSLDSPKEGTEAFF.

The chain combines TRBV19 with TRBJ2-7; D remains unclear. Trimming stripped 6 bases from V and 0 bases from J, with 12 bases between. CDR1 LNHDA and CDR2 SQIVND come from the germline V gene (reference sequence). The CDR3 is made up of 14 amino acids. The DNA for the CDR3 is TGTGCCAGTAGCCCTTCTGATTCCTCCTACGAGCAGTACTTC. This codes for CASSPSDSSYEQYF.

V and J are TRBV7-9 and TRBJ2-7; 8 nucleotides line up with TRBD2. The CDR3 is 15 residues long. CDR1 and CDR2 from the germline V gene are SEHNR and FQNEAQ (reference sequence). The ends lost 4 bases at V and 0 bases at J; junction bases unmatched: 5. The CDR3 DNA is TGTGCCAGCAGCTACGGGGGGGCAAACTCCTACGAGCAGTACTTC. Translated: CASSYGGANSYEQYF. Filled out from reference TRBV7-9 and TRBJ2-7, the complete variable domain reads DTGVSQNPRHKITKRGQNVTFRCDPISEHNRLYWYRQTLGQGPEFLTYFQNEAQLEKSRLLSDRFSAERPKGSFSTLEIQRTEQGDSAMYLCASSYGGANSYEQYFGPGTRLTVT.

The V and J genes are TRBV19 and TRBJ1-5; 7 nucleotides match TRBD1. The CDR3 runs to 14 residues. Germline V CDR1 and CDR2: LNHDA, SQIVND (reference sequence). V trimming: 4 bases; J trimming: 10 bases; junction bases outside the gene matches: 10. CDR3 sequence reads: CASSTRQGIVPQHF. The CDR3 coding sequence is TGTGCCAGTAGTACCCGACAGGGTATAGTCCCCCAGCATTTT.

The V and J genes are TRBV7-9 and TRBJ1-2; 10 bases agree with TRBD1. Germline-derived CDR1 and CDR2 are SEHNR and FQNEAQ (reference sequence). This CDR3 is 13 amino acids long. Losses at the gene ends were 5 bases for V and 5 bases for J; bases not matched to a gene: 2. The CDR3 region is CASSLGQGYGYTF. The DNA for the CDR3 is TGTGCCAGCAGCCTGGGACAGGGGTATGGCTACACCTTC.

This chain connects TRBV19 to TRBJ2-5; 11 positions match TRBD2. CDR1 LNHDA and CDR2 SQIVND come from the germline V gene (reference sequence). V was pared by 6 bases and J by 2 bases, with 8 bases of the junction left unmatched. The CDR3 has 16 residues. The CDR3 is CASRSHLAGGQETQYF. CDR3 nucleotides: TGTGCCAGTAGGTCTCATCTAGCGGGGGGTCAAGAGACCCAGTACTTC.

The V call is TRBV11-2, the J call TRBJ2-3, with a tentative D call TRBD1 (5 bases). Trimming took 5 bases from V and 6 from J, leaving 15 bases between them. Looked up from germline, CDR1 is SGHAT and CDR2 is FQNNGV. The CDR3 contains 14 residues. CDR3 coding DNA: TGTGCCAGCAGCCAGTCCAGGGTGGGGGATACGCAGTATTTT. This gives the protein CASSQSRVGDTQYF.

V and J are TRBV6-2 or TRBV6-3 and TRBJ1-6; D ambiguous. Trimming removed 2 bases at V and 0 bases at J, with 8 bases between. The germline V gene encodes CDR1 MNHEY and CDR2 SVGEGT. This CDR3 is built from 16 residues. The CDR3 sequence is CASSYDQSSYNSPLHF. The CDR3 DNA follows: TGTGCCAGCAGTTACGATCAAAGCTCCTATAATTCACCCCTCCACTTT.

V and J are TRBV5-4 and TRBJ1-1; the D gene is possibly TRBD1 (6 bases). CDR3 length equals 17 residues. Trimming removed 2 bases at V and 2 bases at J, with 19 bases between. Germline lookup yields CDR1 SGHNT and CDR2 YYREEE (reference sequence). CDR3 nucleotide sequence: TGTGCCAGCAGCTTAGGGGGAGTCCCCGGAGTAAACACTGAAGCTTTCTTT. It translates to CASSLGGVPGVNTEAFF.

This clone was detected only a few times. J is TRBJ1-1 and V is TRBV10-1; D gene unclear. The CDR3 loop spans 13 amino acids. CDR1 and CDR2 (germline): WNHNN, SYGVQD (reference sequence). V was trimmed by 0 bases and J by 6 bases, leaving 8 bases between them. The CDR3 region is CASSESGKPEAFF. The DNA for the CDR3 is TGCGCCAGCAGTGAGTCAGGAAAACCTGAAGCTTTCTTT.

The genes are TRBV10-3 and TRBJ2-2; 10 bases fit TRBD1. The CDR3 has 16 amino acids. Germline trimming cut 6 bases from V and 2 bases from J; bases unmatched to any gene: 6. The germline V gene encodes CDR1 ENHRY and CDR2 SYGVKD. CDR3 nucleotide sequence: TGTGCCATCAGCTTTCGACAGGGGGCCAACACCGGGGAGCTGTTTTTT. Translation: CAISFRQGANTGELFF.

V usage is TRBV6-5 and J usage is TRBJ1-1; TRBD1 is a possible D gene (6 bases). The CDR3 totals 14 residues. Germline lookup yields CDR1 MNHEY and CDR2 SVGAGI. Trimming shortened V by 6 bases and J by 1 base, and 12 bases separated the two germline ends. CDR3 region: CASRIGTRNTEAFF. For the CDR3, the DNA is TGTGCCAGCAGAATCGGGACAAGGAACACTGAAGCTTTCTTT.

The chain joins TRBV6-5 to TRBJ2-1, with unresolved D. Trimming took off 6 bases at V and 4 bases at J, with 7 bases between the two ends. CDR1 and CDR2 (germline): MNHEY, SVGAGI. The CDR3 has 12 residues. The CDR3 spells CASSPGYNEQFF. The CDR3 region has the DNA TGTGCCAGCAGCCCCGGGTACAATGAGCAGTTCTTC.

V and J are TRBV7-3 and TRBJ1-1, with unresolved D. CDR1 is SGHTA and CDR2 is FQGTGA in the germline V gene. The V end lost 4 bases, the J end lost 5 bases, and 11 bases lay between the germline ends. CDR3 size: 13 residues. The DNA for the CDR3 is TGTGCCAGCAGCTATTCGGGGAATACTGAAGCTTTCTTT. It specifies CASSYSGNTEAFF.

In DNA form, the CDR3 reads TGTGCCAGTAGGACAGAAAAAGAGCATTATAGCAATCAGCCCCAGCATTTT. Its protein product is CASRTEKEHYSNQPQHF. V is TRBV7-9 and J is TRBJ1-5, with a tentative D call TRBD1 (6 bases). Per germline, CDR1 SEHNR and CDR2 FQNEAQ (reference sequence). V lost 9 bases and J lost 0, with 21 bases in between. The CDR3 spans 17 residues.

The chain uses TRBV9 and TRBJ1-3; 9 bases fit TRBD1. Germline V gene data show CDR1 as SGDLS and CDR2 as YYNGEE. Trimming took 4 bases from V and 0 from J; bases not matched to a gene: 8. This CDR3 has 17 amino acids. CDR3 in amino acids: CASSLTGTGISGNTIYF. CDR3 bases: TGTGCCAGCAGCCTAACCGGGACAGGGATCTCTGGAAACACCATATATTTT.